This TCR beta chain is from a study of shared clonotypes between healthy human individuals. The overall study: The donor group consisted of two women and a few men, aged 18 to 49. Study-wide points: Relative to their counterparts shared across all four donors, non-shared clonotypes exhibited diminished generation probabilities. It was anticipated that sequencing depth would influence how many clonotypes donors shared.

Details on this clone: Its antigen is currently unknown.

CDR1 is SGHTS, CDR2 YDEGEE, per germline. CDR3 length: 15 amino acids. The junction had 7 bases not matched to a gene; V was cut back by 3 bases and J by 6 bases. The DNA input per sorted-subset replicate PCR was about 180 ng, corresponding to some 30,000 T cell genomes. Measured with immunoSEQ multiplex PCR; TCRdb has only the in-frame clones, and not every one. The sample includes approximately 2.3 million clones, about 92% of them seen just once. The TCR was taken from a man younger than 35 in good health. Some clones in this sample may be carry-over from other donors' samples. The gene calls are TRBV5-8 and TRBJ1-4, with 8 bases matching TRBD1. Sequenced input: naive CD4+ T cells from PBMCs. This sample's subset: CD45RA+ positively selected. The CDR3 bases are TGTGCCAGCAGCTCCGGACAGGGCGAAGATGAAAAACTGTTTTTT. Its protein product is CASSSGQGEDEKLFF.